This T cell receptor (beta chain) was obtained from a study of monozygotic twins with inflammatory bowel disease. TCRdb re-called the 5' RACE reads, yielding one record per CDR3 amino acid sequence without DNA. The repertoire table contains some 400,000 distinct CDR3 sequences. This CDR3 spans 12 amino acids. Germline V gene data show CDR1 as DFQATT and CDR2 as SNEGSKA (reference sequence). This clonotype was sampled from a human donor with ulcerative colitis or Crohn's disease, or a healthy co-twin of an affected twin (not recorded which). The material sequenced was blood. The V gene is TRBV20-1, the J gene TRBJ2-7. This CDR3 is CSARSGSYEQYF.